This T cell receptor beta chain is drawn from a study of shared clonotypes between healthy human individuals. Using immunoSEQ multiplex PCR, the repertoire was profiled, and TCRdb retains in-frame clones only, with some absent. The sample comprises just over 2,000,000 clones, around 95% of which are singletons, and 0.13% rests with the top ten. CDR1 is MGHRA and CDR2 is YSYEKL in the germline V gene. With V trimmed by 6 bases and J by 2 bases, 5 bases remained unmatched. The CDR3 is 15 amino acids. The sequence derives from a man aged 18 to 29 in good health. The chain recombines TRBV4-1 with TRBJ2-5; 11 nucleotides agree with TRBD2. The source material was naive CD4+ T cells sorted from blood. Sample subset: CD45RA+ positively selected. The CDR3 loop reads CASRLAGGTQETQYF. CDR3 coding DNA: TGCGCCAGCAGATTAGCGGGAGGGACTCAAGAGACCCAGTACTTC.